These 11 T cell receptor beta chains came from one sample sequenced in a study of blood T cell repertoires in COVID-19. Generated by immunoSEQ multiplex PCR, the TCRdb table keeps only in-frame clones and is missing some. Among approximately 98,000 clones, approximately 82% were seen once, and the ten largest hold 4.1%. Material for sequencing was peripheral blood. Every receptor here comes from a man between 60 and 75 years old with acute or convalescent COVID-19.

This clone showed up just once. V gene TRBV27 combines with J gene TRBJ1-2; 11 bases agree with TRBD1. With 2 bases clipped from V and 7 bases from J, the junction kept 6 bases outside the gene matches. The CDR3 has 15 residues. CDR1 and CDR2 (germline): MNHEY, SMNVEV (reference sequence). The DNA for the CDR3 is TGTGCCAGCAGTTTAAATGGACAGGGGGCCTTTGGCTACACCTTC. It yields the protein CASSLNGQGAFGYTF.

The chain employs TRBV9 and TRBJ1-2, with D tentatively TRBD1 (5 bases). The CDR3 length is 15 residues. Germline loops: CDR1 SGDLS, CDR2 YYNGEE. With 0 bases removed from V and 2 bases from J, the gap between germline ends came to 11 bases. The DNA for the CDR3 is TGTGCCAGCAGCGTAGCCCCGACAGAGAACTATGGCTACACCTTC. Its protein is CASSVAPTENYGYTF.

The rearrangement links TRBV12-3 or TRBV12-4 to TRBJ2-7; D not certain. The ends were cut back, 8 bases at V and 1 base at J, with 12 bases in the middle. The CDR3 loop spans 13 amino acids. This chain's CDR3 is CASALALSYEQYF. The CDR3 DNA is TGTGCCAGCGCCTTAGCCTTGTCCTACGAGCAGTACTTC.

The CDR3 nucleotides are TGCGCCAGCAGCCGACAGGGCTCGGGGCCCCAGCATTTT. Translated, it gives CASSRQGSGPQHF. The chain uses TRBV10-2 and TRBJ1-5; 7 nucleotides match TRBD1. V dropped 6 bases and J dropped 9; count of bases not matched to a gene: 8. The CDR3 spans 13 residues. From germline, CDR1 is WSHSY and CDR2 SAAADI.

The rearrangement joins TRBV5-1 to TRBJ2-1; perhaps TRBD1 as D (6 bases). This CDR3 is 15 amino acids long. V was pared by 1 base and J by 8 bases, with 16 bases between. Germline V lookup: CDR1 SGHRS, CDR2 YFSETQ. CDR3 DNA: TGCGCCAGCAGCTTGTGGGGACACCCGAGCGATGAGCAGTTCTTC. Protein product: CASSLWGHPSDEQFF.

The V call is TRBV19, the J call TRBJ2-2, with a tentative D call TRBD1 (5 bases). The length of the CDR3 is 13 residues. Germline V gives CDR1 LNHDA, CDR2 SQIVND (reference sequence). Trimming left V 6 bases short and J 8 bases short, with 13 bases between. As DNA, the CDR3 is TGTGCCAGTAGCAGACAGATCCCTGGGGAGCTGTTTTTT. As protein: CASSRQIPGELFF.

In DNA, the CDR3 is TGTGCCTACTCTGGGGCCGACCAAGAGACCCAGTACTTC. It is translated as CAYSGADQETQYF. The V call is TRBV7-8, the J call TRBJ2-5; D is possibly TRBD1 (5 bases). The CDR3 covers 13 residues. Trimming took off 11 bases at V and 0 bases at J, with 13 bases between the two ends. Germline CDR1 is SGHVS and CDR2 is FQNEAQ.

The chain recombines TRBV18 with TRBJ1-2; tentatively, D is TRBD1 (5 bases). Germline assignment: CDR1 KGHSH and CDR2 LQKENI. The V end was cut by 2 bases, the J end by 3 bases, with 10 bases between. The CDR3 has 14 residues. The CDR3 coding sequence is TGTGCCAGCTCACCATCAGGGTTCTACTATGGCTACACCTTC. Amino acid sequence: CASSPSGFYYGYTF.

The rearrangement joins TRBV7-3 to TRBJ2-7; 9 nucleotides match TRBD1. Trimming cost V 2 bases and J 5 bases; bases outside gene matches: 4. The CDR3 consists of 14 residues. The germline V gene encodes CDR1 SGHTA and CDR2 FQGTGA. The CDR3 protein is CASSLGDRDHEQYF. The CDR3 nucleotides read TGTGCCAGCAGCTTAGGGGACAGGGATCACGAGCAGTACTTC.

The chain uses TRBV24-1 and TRBJ1-1; D possibly corresponds to TRBD1 (5 bases). The CDR3 contains 15 residues. Germline V CDR1 and CDR2: KGHDR, SFDVKD. V dropped 5 bases and J dropped 1 base, with 13 bases sitting between them. CDR3 region: CATSALPGQNTEAFF. CDR3 in DNA: TGTGCCACCAGTGCCCTCCCCGGACAGAACACTGAAGCTTTCTTT.

V gene TRBV5-1 combines with J gene TRBJ1-1; TRBD1 is a possible D gene (5 bases). The CDR3 sequence is 14 residues long. Germline V lookup: CDR1 SGHRS, CDR2 YFSETQ. V lost 4 bases and J 1 base, leaving 11 bases between the germline ends. CDR3 residues: CASSGRVGNTEAFF. The CDR3 nucleotides are TGCGCCAGCAGCGGCAGGGTGGGGAACACTGAAGCTTTCTTT.